A single T cell receptor (beta chain) is shown here with its context. The record originates from a study of blood T cell repertoires in COVID-19. Study details: T cells, B-cell-depleted T cells, or PBMCs supplied cDNA or gDNA.

CDR1 and CDR2 from the germline V gene are MNHEY and SVGEGT. The length of the CDR3 is 16 residues. The V end was cut by 2 bases, the J end by 4 bases, with 17 bases between. In the source study's methods: Researchers report that nucleated cell counts were estimated from reference gene primer amplification. Produced via immunoSEQ multiplex PCR; TCRdb's table is partial and in-frame only. That table furnishes V, J and clone size, whereas the DNA furnished D and trimming. The sample carries 150,000 or so clones, around 83% recorded once. This TCR was recovered from a woman aged 60-75 years with COVID-19, enrolled during active disease. V is TRBV6-2 or TRBV6-3 and J is TRBJ1-2; perhaps TRBD1 as D (6 bases). Specimen: peripheral blood. In nucleotides, the CDR3 is TGTGCCAGCAGTTACAGTACCGGACAGTCTCGCTATGGCTACACCTTC. Translated, it gives CASSYSTGQSRYGYTF.